This TCR beta chain appears in the sequencing data of a study of cytomegalovirus exposure and HLA in healthy donors. Study context: Later, an analysis reported that the 130 or so validation repertoires had used the same platform as the approximately 630 first-cohort repertoires. Study outcomes and limitations: A list of about 180 TCR beta chains associated with cytomegalovirus was given.

A single count supports this clone. What it binds is unknown. This table comes from immunoSEQ multiplex PCR, and its TCRdb copy is limited to in-frame clones, with some not included. The sample consists of about 360,000 clones, 86% of them appearing once. After removal of 3 bases from V and 3 bases from J, the junction contained 6 bases not matched to a gene. This CDR3 spans 15 amino acids. Germline loops: CDR1 SNHLY, CDR2 FYNNEI. Sequences were obtained from PBMCs. The J gene is TRBJ1-1, the V gene TRBV2; 8 bases agree with TRBD1. This clonotype was obtained from a woman aged 18-30 years in good health and CMV-seronegative. Here the CDR3 reads CASSEGQAGDTEAFF. The CDR3 nucleotides read TGTGCCAGCAGTGAGGGACAGGCGGGGGACACTGAAGCTTTCTTT.